This T cell receptor (beta chain) is from a study of T cell responses to AZD1222 COVID-19 vaccine. Comment on this clone: What it binds is not known.

Some clones are missing from TCRdb's copy, which holds only in-frame ones; the method was immunoSEQ multiplex PCR. The sample has 100,000 to 150,000 clones, about 89% seen once. The CDR3 sequence is 14 residues long. Study-wide points: Two AZD1222 doses significantly raised spike-specific TCR breadth and depth over controls.

The chain uses TRBV21-1 and TRBJ2-7; the DNA was not compared with TRBD1, the D call given in the table. TRBV21-1 is described as a pseudogene. Sequenced material: peripheral blood, taken on day 0 of AZD1222 vaccination. The TCR sequence derives from an adult in good health. In DNA, the CDR3 is TGTGCCAGCAGCACCCCGGACAGACCCTACGAGCAGTACTTC. It specifies CASSTPDRPYEQYF.